This T cell receptor beta chain is from a study of blood T cell repertoires in COVID-19. Study at large: Donors in the United States, Italy and Spain gave samples during acute or convalescent COVID-19. PBMCs, B-cell-depleted T cells, or T cells were the source of the cDNA or gDNA that made up the material.

Per the original data handling: Estimates of nucleated cell counts were drawn from the amplification of reference gene primers. Measured with immunoSEQ multiplex PCR; TCRdb has only the in-frame clones, and not every one. V, J and clone size are those of that table, while D and trimming were read from the DNA. The sample consists of 55,000 to 90,000 clones, around nine tenths of them appearing once. Germline lookup yields CDR1 SGHRS and CDR2 YFSETQ. Trimming took off 1 base at V and 1 base at J, with 8 bases between the two ends. The CDR3 has 14 residues. V is TRBV5-1 and J is TRBJ2-5; TRBD1 is a possible D gene (5 bases). The sequence derives from a woman in her sixties or seventies with acute or convalescent COVID-19. The source material was peripheral blood. CDR3 protein: CASSLNTGQETQYF. Written as DNA, the CDR3 is TGCGCCAGCAGCTTGAATACAGGCCAAGAGACCCAGTACTTC.